These 30 T cell receptor beta chains were all obtained from the same sample, sequenced in a study of cytomegalovirus exposure and HLA in healthy donors (dated by TCRdb to 2017 to 2019). The library was made by the immunoSEQ multiplex PCR assay. For the multiplex PCR, a mixture combining 60 forward primers for TCR Vbeta segments and 13 reverse primers for TCR Jbeta segments was used. The immuneACCESS repertoire file appears here via TCRdb, limited to in-frame rearrangements. These files lack a portion of the clones; in checked studies, under half of the deficit traces to unresolved V genes, and the cause of the others is not known. This sample gives over 150,000 clones in total; around 68% of them show up just once. In total, the top ten clones hold about 2.5% of the sample. Sequenced: PBMCs. All receptors derive from a woman aged 40 to 49 in good health and CMV-seropositive.

The chain joins TRBV19 to TRBJ2-7, with D possibly matching TRBD2 (5 bases). The CDR3 runs to 14 residues. Trimming removed 6 bases from V and 4 bases from J, with 16 bases in between. From germline, CDR1 is LNHDA and CDR2 SQIVND (reference sequence). CDR3 region: CASRLGPWVYEQYF. DNA for the CDR3: TGTGCCAGTAGACTAGGTCCTTGGGTGTACGAGCAGTACTTC. Full variable domain (missing parts from reference TRBV19 and TRBJ2-7): DGGITQSPKYLFRKEGQNVTLSCEQNLNHDAMYWYRQDPGQGLRLIYYSQIVNDFQKGDIAEGYSVSREKKESFPLTVTSAQKNPTAFYLCASRLGPWVYEQYFGPGTRLTVT.

Only a few counts were recorded for this clone. The gene calls are TRBV13 and TRBJ2-5; 10 bases agree with TRBD2. The length of the CDR3 is 17 residues. Losses at the gene ends were 0 bases for V and 5 bases for J; bases not matched to a gene: 9. Germline V CDR1 and CDR2: PRHDT, FYEKMQ (reference sequence). The CDR3 loop is CASSLGLAGMSQETQYF. CDR3 nucleotides: TGTGCCAGCAGCTTAGGACTAGCGGGGATGTCCCAGGAGACCCAGTACTTC.

This clone was recorded a few times. The CDR3 is CASSLQTGTANTEAFF. The CDR3 DNA reads TGTGCCAGCAGCTTACAAACCGGGACAGCCAACACTGAAGCTTTCTTT. The chain recombines TRBV5-4 with TRBJ1-1; 7 positions agree with TRBD1. Trimming removed 2 bases from V and 2 bases from J; junction bases left unmatched: 9. The germline V gene encodes CDR1 SGHNT and CDR2 YYREEE (reference sequence). This CDR3 region has 16 residues. The full variable domain, completed using reference TRBV5-4 and TRBJ1-1, is ETGVTQSPTHLIKTRGQQVTLRCSSQSGHNTVSWYQQALGQGPQFIFQYYREEENGRGNFPPRFSGLQFPNYSSELNVNALELDDSALYLCASSLQTGTANTEAFFGQGTRLTVV.

V gene TRBV2 combines with J gene TRBJ2-7; 15 positions match TRBD2. Per the germline V gene, CDR1 is SNHLY and CDR2 is FYNNEI. The V segment lost 5 bases and the J segment 0 bases; nucleotides outside the gene matches: 8. This CDR3 is 18 amino acids long. Here the CDR3 DNA reads TGTGCCAGCAGTTCTTGGACTAGCGGGAGGGCCAGCTCCTACGAGCAGTACTTC. It yields the protein CASSSWTSGRASSYEQYF.

This sequence joins TRBV5-1 and TRBJ2-7; 8 bases line up with TRBD1. J gave up 4 bases and V 3 bases, and 12 bases lay outside the gene matches. The CDR3 totals 16 residues. Germline lookup yields CDR1 SGHRS and CDR2 YFSETQ. CDR3 amino acids: CASSSRDRGKPYEQYF. The CDR3 coding sequence is TGCGCCAGCAGCTCCAGAGACAGGGGCAAACCATACGAGCAGTACTTC.

Remarks on this clone: One end of the junction does not line up with germline, which may come from a read error. This chain joins TRBV5-4 and TRBJ1-2; unclear D gene. Germline V lookup: CDR1 SGHNT, CDR2 YYREEE (reference sequence). The CDR3 is 13 amino acids. The CDR3 DNA reads as TGTGCCAGCAGCTTGGACGGTAACTATGGCTACCCCTTC. Protein sequence: CASSLDGNYGYPF.

The gene calls are TRBV6-5 and TRBJ1-2; a possible D gene is TRBD1 (5 bases). Looked up from germline, CDR1 is MNHEY and CDR2 is SVGAGI. This CDR3 is 14 amino acids long. V lost 5 bases and J lost 3, with 13 bases in between. The CDR3 region is CASSVTGTYYGYTF. CDR3 sequence (DNA): TGTGCCAGCAGTGTTACCGGGACTTACTATGGCTACACCTTC.

The J gene is TRBJ2-1, the V gene TRBV5-1; 7 bases agree with TRBD1. The CDR3 runs 13 residues. Germline trimming cut 4 bases from V and 9 bases from J; bases unmatched to any gene: 7. Per germline, CDR1 SGHRS and CDR2 YFSETQ. Here the CDR3 DNA reads TGCGCCAGCAGCACCCAACAGGGGACTGAGCAGTTCTTC. It codes for CASSTQQGTEQFF.

The genes are TRBV19 and TRBJ2-3; 11 nucleotides align to TRBD2. This CDR3 comprises 17 residues. Germline CDR1 LNHDA, CDR2 SQIVND (reference sequence). Trimming at V came to 3 bases and at J to 6 bases, leaving 11 bases not matched to a gene. CDR3 in amino acids: CASSIELLAGVGDTQYF. The CDR3 DNA reads TGTGCCAGTAGTATCGAACTACTAGCGGGGGTAGGTGATACGCAGTATTTT.

V and J are TRBV28 and TRBJ2-3, with D perhaps TRBD1 (5 bases). Trimming cost V 4 bases and J 4 bases, with 9 bases left between them. CDR1 is MDHEN and CDR2 is SYDVKM in the germline V gene. This CDR3 is built from 13 residues. CDR3 coding DNA: TGTGCCAGCAGTTCCGCCAGGGCAGATACGCAGTATTTT. Translating gives CASSSARADTQYF.

This clone was detected a few times. The J gene is TRBJ1-4, the V gene TRBV19, with D possibly TRBD1 on 6 matching bases. Germline V lookup: CDR1 LNHDA, CDR2 SQIVND (reference sequence). The CDR3 sequence is 15 residues long. V was shortened by 4 bases and J by 3 bases, with 12 bases between the two germline ends. CDR3 loop: CASSTAGAANEKLFF. The CDR3 nucleotides are TGTGCCAGTAGTACAGCAGGGGCGGCTAATGAAAAACTGTTTTTT.

The chain has TRBV29-1 and TRBJ2-5; tentatively, D is TRBD2 (7 bases). Germline lookup yields CDR1 SQVTM and CDR2 ANQGSEA. Trimming shortened V by 3 bases and J by 5 bases, and 13 bases separated the two germline ends. The CDR3 has 13 amino acids. DNA of the CDR3: TGCAGCGTTGACATACAGGGAGGGGAGACCCAGTACTTC. This sequence encodes CSVDIQGGETQYF.

The chain has TRBV6-5 and TRBJ2-6; D gene ambiguous. Germline values: CDR1 MNHEY, CDR2 SVGAGI. The CDR3 covers 15 residues. Trimming took 6 bases from V and 2 from J, leaving 11 bases between them. CDR3 coding DNA: TGTGCCAGCAGCCAACGATACACTGGGGCCAACGTCCTGACTTTC. Encoded protein: CASSQRYTGANVLTF.

The chain joins TRBV7-3 to TRBJ2-3; 11 nucleotides agree with TRBD2. This CDR3 region has 15 residues. The ends lost 6 bases at V and 7 bases at J; junction bases unmatched: 9. Per germline, CDR1 SGHTA and CDR2 FQGTGA. The CDR3 DNA follows: TGTGCCAGCAGAGACGGACTAGCGGGCGCACATACGCAGTATTTT. It specifies CASRDGLAGAHTQYF.

This clone appeared a few times. V is TRBV29-1 and J is TRBJ1-1; a possible D gene is TRBD1 (5 bases). V lost 6 bases and J lost 0, with 11 bases in between. CDR3 length equals 13 residues. CDR1 is SQVTM, CDR2 ANQGSEA, per germline. The CDR3 protein is CSVAGLMNTEAFF. The CDR3 DNA reads TGCAGCGTCGCGGGACTGATGAACACTGAAGCTTTCTTT.

The chain is built from TRBV4-1 and TRBJ2-7; D is possibly TRBD2 (5 bases). This CDR3 region has 13 residues. V shed 4 bases and J shed 0 bases, with 7 bases lying between them. Germline CDR1 reads MGHRA; CDR2 reads YSYEKL. Here the CDR3 reads CASSRGPSYEQYF. DNA of the CDR3: TGCGCCAGCAGCCGAGGGCCCTCCTACGAGCAGTACTTC.

The chain links TRBV9 to TRBJ2-5, with D possibly TRBD2 on 6 matching bases. Germline CDR1 is SGDLS and CDR2 is YYNGEE. This CDR3 is built from 16 residues. V dropped 5 bases and J dropped 1 base, with 18 bases sitting between them. The CDR3 loop reads CASSGGITEFQETQYF. CDR3 nucleotide sequence: TGTGCCAGCAGTGGGGGGATTACAGAATTCCAAGAGACCCAGTACTTC.

V gene TRBV5-6 combines with J gene TRBJ1-4; the D is unclear. The CDR3 runs to 15 residues. The germline V gene has CDR1 SGHDT and CDR2 YYEEEE. V was clipped by 0 bases and J by 3 bases, with 9 bases between them. DNA for the CDR3: TGTGCCAGCAGCTTGGCCCCAGGTCCTAATGAAAAACTGTTTTTT. Translating it yields CASSLAPGPNEKLFF.

The chain couples TRBV4-3 to TRBJ1-2, with D possibly matching TRBD1 (6 bases). The CDR3 runs to 15 residues. V was cut by 0 bases and J by 4 bases, with 12 bases left in between. Germline V lookup: CDR1 LGHNA, CDR2 YSLEER. CDR3 amino acids: CASSQEGGAPYGYTF. The CDR3 nucleotides read TGCGCCAGCAGCCAAGAAGGGGGGGCCCCCTATGGCTACACCTTC.

V is TRBV7-9 and J is TRBJ2-7, with 9 bases matching TRBD1. Germline-derived CDR1 and CDR2 are SEHNR and FQNEAQ (reference sequence). The CDR3 runs 15 residues. J lost 3 bases, V lost 5 bases, and 8 bases had no gene match. CDR3 DNA sequence: TGTGCCAGCAGCCACCCCCGGGACAGGGTCTACGAGCAGTACTTC. The encoded protein is CASSHPRDRVYEQYF.

This clone was seen a handful of times. The J gene is TRBJ2-1, the V gene TRBV5-1, with 9 bases aligning to TRBD1. V lost 4 bases, J lost 6 bases, and 8 bases stayed unmatched. This CDR3 comprises 15 residues. Per the germline V gene, CDR1 is SGHRS and CDR2 is YFSETQ. The CDR3 DNA is TGCGCCAGCAGCACGATCGGGACAGGGTCCAATGAGCAGTTCTTC. This gives the protein CASSTIGTGSNEQFF.

This clone was seen a single time. The chain's CDR3 is CASTPGHSNQPQHF. The CDR3 DNA reads TGTGCCAGTACCCCGGGACACAGCAATCAGCCCCAGCATTTT. V and J are TRBV19 and TRBJ1-5; D is possibly TRBD1 (6 bases). V lost 7 bases, J lost 1 base, and 11 bases lay in between. The CDR3 runs to 14 residues. CDR1 LNHDA and CDR2 SQIVND come from the germline V gene (reference sequence).

This clone was seen more than once but under ten times. CDR3 DNA sequence: TGCGCCAGCAGCTTGGAGTCACTAGCGGGCACAGATACGCAGTATTTT. Translated: CASSLESLAGTDTQYF. The V call is TRBV5-1, the J call TRBJ2-3; 8 positions agree with TRBD2. This CDR3 region has 16 residues. Germline V gene lookup returns CDR1 SGHRS and CDR2 YFSETQ. Trimming at V came to 0 bases and at J to 1 base, leaving 4 bases not matched to a gene. The entire variable domain, with the rest obtained from reference TRBV5-1 and TRBJ2-3, is as follows: KAGVTQTPRYLIKTRGQQVTLSCSPISGHRSVSWYQQTPGQGLQFLFEYFSETQRNKGNFPGRFSGRQFSNSRSEMNVSTLELGDSALYLCASSLESLAGTDTQYFGPGTRLTVL.

The V and J genes are TRBV4-3 and TRBJ2-2; D is possibly TRBD1 (5 bases). V was clipped by 1 base and J by 6 bases, with 12 bases between them. Germline loops: CDR1 LGHNA, CDR2 YSLEER. The CDR3 is 15 residues long. Here the CDR3 DNA reads TGCGCCAGCAGCCAAGGCCCAGGGATAGCCGGGGAGCTGTTTTTT. This codes for CASSQGPGIAGELFF.

The chain carries TRBV6-4 and TRBJ2-7, with TRBD1 matching 9 bases. The CDR3 length is 13 residues. Germline lookup yields CDR1 MRHNA and CDR2 SNTAGT. V lost 6 bases and J lost 4; bases outside the gene matches: 4. CDR3 nucleotides: TGTGCCAGCAGCGCGGACAGGGGATACGAGCAGTACTTC. Protein sequence: CASSADRGYEQYF.

The rearrangement uses TRBV19 and TRBJ2-5; 12 bases are shared with TRBD1. The ends lost 4 bases at V and 5 bases at J; junction bases unmatched: 8. CDR1 and CDR2 (germline): LNHDA, SQIVND (reference sequence). The CDR3 loop spans 16 amino acids. The CDR3 DNA reads TGTGCCAGTAGTACCCGGGGACAGGGGGCAAGGGAGACCCAGTACTTC. Protein: CASSTRGQGARETQYF.

In this sample, this clone turned up a few times. The chain recombines TRBV4-3 with TRBJ1-6; D gene unclear. Looked up from germline, CDR1 is LGHNA and CDR2 is YSLEER. The V gene lost 0 bases and the J gene lost 7 bases, with 7 bases spanning the gap. This CDR3 has 14 amino acids. CDR3 residues: CASSQDRNNSPLHF. CDR3 nucleotide sequence: TGCGCCAGCAGCCAAGACAGAAACAATTCACCCCTCCACTTT.

This chain connects TRBV28 to TRBJ1-5; 10 bases line up with TRBD1. V lost 8 bases and J lost 4; bases outside the gene matches: 8. The CDR3 contains 15 residues. The germline gives CDR1 MDHEN, CDR2 SYDVKM. CDR3 nucleotide sequence: TGTGCCAGCCAAACGCCGGGACAGGGGAATCAGCCCCAGCATTTT. Protein product: CASQTPGQGNQPQHF.

This chain connects TRBV28 to TRBJ1-2; tentatively, D is TRBD1 (5 bases). CDR1 and CDR2 from the germline V gene are MDHEN and SYDVKM. The germline V and J ends were trimmed by 11 bases and 7 bases, with 26 bases remaining between them. The CDR3 is made up of 15 amino acids. The CDR3, as DNA: TGTGCCGGTTCGAGATTAGGGCAGGACAATAGTGGCTACACCTTC. Protein sequence: CAGSRLGQDNSGYTF.

J is TRBJ2-6 and V is TRBV16; the D is unclear. V was clipped by 4 bases and J by 0 bases, with 10 bases between them. Germline loops: CDR1 KGHSY, CDR2 FQNENV. The length of the CDR3 is 16 residues. The CDR3 nucleotides are TGTGCCAGCAGCCGAGACACCGCCTCTGGGGCCAACGTCCTGACTTTC. As protein: CASSRDTASGANVLTF.